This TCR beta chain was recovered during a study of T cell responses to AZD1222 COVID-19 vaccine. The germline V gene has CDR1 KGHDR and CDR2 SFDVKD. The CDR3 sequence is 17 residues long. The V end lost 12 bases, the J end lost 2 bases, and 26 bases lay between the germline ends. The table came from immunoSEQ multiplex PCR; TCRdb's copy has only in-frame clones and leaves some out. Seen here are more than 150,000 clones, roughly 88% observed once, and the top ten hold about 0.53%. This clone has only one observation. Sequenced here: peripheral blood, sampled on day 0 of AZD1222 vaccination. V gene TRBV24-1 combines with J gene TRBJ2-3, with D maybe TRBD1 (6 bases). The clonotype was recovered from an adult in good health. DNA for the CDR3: TGTGCCTCGACAGGTGGTGTTTTGGTCCCGCTCACAGATACGCAGTATTTT. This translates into CASTGGVLVPLTDTQYF.